The 12 T cell receptor beta chains reported below all come from one sample, sequenced in a study of blood T cell repertoires in COVID-19 (dated by TCRdb to the early 2020s). Library generation was performed with the immunoSEQ multiplex PCR assay. TCRdb stores this immuneACCESS table with in-frame sequences only. Part of the clones is absent; in the studies checked, under half of the shortfall reflects unresolved V genes, and no reason is known for the rest. In this sample the table shows about 180,000 clones, 80% to 90% of which occur a single time. The biggest ten clones account for around 1.9% of the sample. The specimen was peripheral blood. These receptors were taken from a young man who had recovered from COVID-19.

The chain couples TRBV11-2 to TRBJ2-2; the D gene is possibly TRBD1 (6 bases). CDR3 length equals 13 residues. Germline V gene lookup returns CDR1 SGHAT and CDR2 FQNNGV. Trimming removed 4 bases at V and 9 bases at J, with 12 bases between. The CDR3 DNA reads TGTGCCAGCAGCTCTACAGGGTACCGGGAGCTGTTTTTT. Translating it yields CASSSTGYRELFF.

This clone was seen once. This chain uses TRBV7-2 with TRBJ1-3, with 9 bases lining up with TRBD1. V shed 5 bases, J shed 2 bases, and the junction held 7 bases outside the gene matches. Germline assignment: CDR1 SGHTA and CDR2 FQGNSA. The CDR3 covers 16 residues. CDR3 nucleotides: TGTGCCAGCAGCCCACAGGGGGCGCTCGCTGGAAACACCATATATTTT. It specifies CASSPQGALAGNTIYF.

This chain connects TRBV24-1 to TRBJ2-6, with D perhaps TRBD1 (5 bases). Looked up from germline, CDR1 is KGHDR and CDR2 is SFDVKD. V lost 3 bases, J lost 4 bases, and 12 bases lay in between. The CDR3 contains 16 residues. CDR3 DNA: TGTGCCACCAGTGATACGGACATGTCCGGGGCCAACGTCCTGACTTTC. Protein: CATSDTDMSGANVLTF.

The J gene is TRBJ1-1, the V gene TRBV5-6; D remains ambiguous. CDR1 and CDR2 from the germline V gene are SGHDT and YYEEEE. This CDR3 is built from 14 residues. Trimming pared 0 bases from V and 1 base from J, leaving 7 bases between. This CDR3 is CASSLGQRNTEAFF. The CDR3 DNA follows: TGTGCCAGCAGCTTGGGGCAGCGGAACACTGAAGCTTTCTTT. The variable domain in full, with the rest retrieved from reference TRBV5-6 and TRBJ1-1, is DAGVTQSPTHLIKTRGQQVTLRCSPKSGHDTVSWYQQALGQGPQFIFQYYEEEERQRGNFPDRFSGHQFPNYSSELNVNALLLGDSALYLCASSLGQRNTEAFFGQGTRLTVV.

The J gene is TRBJ2-7, the V gene TRBV10-3; 8 nucleotides agree with TRBD1. V dropped 6 bases and J dropped 3; count of bases not matched to a gene: 1. The CDR3 loop spans 12 amino acids. CDR1 ENHRY and CDR2 SYGVKD come from the germline V gene. The CDR3 region is CAISTGGYEQYF. The CDR3 bases are TGTGCCATCAGCACAGGGGGCTACGAGCAGTACTTC.

The rearrangement joins TRBV18 to TRBJ2-1; 7 nucleotides agree with TRBD1. The CDR3 consists of 13 residues. V shed 6 bases and J 7 bases; nucleotides not matched to a gene: 6. The V gene's germline CDR1 is KGHSH and CDR2 LQKENI. The CDR3 here is CASSSGGMNEQFF. The CDR3 DNA reads TGTGCCAGCTCGTCAGGGGGTATGAATGAGCAGTTCTTC.

This sequence joins TRBV28 and TRBJ2-3; tentatively, D is TRBD2 (6 bases). Germline CDR1 reads MDHEN; CDR2 reads SYDVKM. This CDR3 is 17 amino acids long. V was clipped by 6 bases and J by 1 base, with 20 bases between them. The CDR3: CASSAALPAGGTDTQYF. CDR3 bases: TGTGCCAGCAGCGCCGCTTTACCAGCGGGCGGCACAGATACGCAGTATTTT.

The chain carries TRBV5-5 and TRBJ2-3; 13 bases map to TRBD2. CDR3 length: 18 amino acids. Unmatched junction bases numbered 11, after V lost 3 bases and J lost 4 bases. From germline, CDR1 is SGHKS and CDR2 YYEKEE (reference sequence). The CDR3 region has the DNA TGTGCCAGCAGCTCGCGGCCCCGACTAGCGGGAGGTTCAGATACGCAGTATTTT. Translated: CASSSRPRLAGGSDTQYF.

This chain uses TRBV29-1 with TRBJ2-3, with D possibly matching TRBD2 (5 bases). The CDR3 covers 10 residues. Germline V CDR1 and CDR2: SQVTM, ANQGSEA. Trimming shortened V by 7 bases and J by 6 bases, and 8 bases separated the two germline ends. This CDR3 reads CSGGGDTQYF. CDR3 coding DNA: TGCAGCGGAGGCGGGGATACGCAGTATTTT.

The sample holds a few counts of this clone. The rearrangement uses TRBV7-3 and TRBJ2-7; 11 nucleotides agree with TRBD1. This CDR3 region has 15 residues. J lost 3 bases, V lost 2 bases, and 3 bases had no gene match. CDR1 and CDR2 (germline): SGHTA, FQGTGA. For the CDR3, the DNA is TGTGCCAGCAGCTTAGCCGGGACAGGGGGCTACGAGCAGTACTTC. Residues: CASSLAGTGGYEQYF.

The rearrangement links TRBV7-9 to TRBJ1-1, with a weak D call TRBD1 (6 bases). The germline V gene has CDR1 SEHNR and CDR2 FQNEAQ (reference sequence). This CDR3 contains 15 residues. V shed 3 bases and J shed 0 bases, with 11 bases lying between them. CDR3 protein: CASSFQGNMNTEAFF. The CDR3 nucleotides are TGTGCCAGCAGCTTTCAGGGGAACATGAACACTGAAGCTTTCTTT. The full variable domain, completed using reference TRBV7-9 and TRBJ1-1, is DTGVSQNPRHKITKRGQNVTFRCDPISEHNRLYWYRQTLGQGPEFLTYFQNEAQLEKSRLLSDRFSAERPKGSFSTLEIQRTEQGDSAMYLCASSFQGNMNTEAFFGQGTRLTVV.

The V gene is TRBV9, the J gene TRBJ1-3; D is unresolved. V shed 0 bases and J shed 8 bases, with 3 bases lying between them. The germline V gene encodes CDR1 SGDLS and CDR2 YYNGEE. The CDR3 has 11 residues. The CDR3 loop is CASSVGDTIYF. CDR3 nucleotides: TGTGCCAGCAGCGTAGGAGACACCATATATTTT.